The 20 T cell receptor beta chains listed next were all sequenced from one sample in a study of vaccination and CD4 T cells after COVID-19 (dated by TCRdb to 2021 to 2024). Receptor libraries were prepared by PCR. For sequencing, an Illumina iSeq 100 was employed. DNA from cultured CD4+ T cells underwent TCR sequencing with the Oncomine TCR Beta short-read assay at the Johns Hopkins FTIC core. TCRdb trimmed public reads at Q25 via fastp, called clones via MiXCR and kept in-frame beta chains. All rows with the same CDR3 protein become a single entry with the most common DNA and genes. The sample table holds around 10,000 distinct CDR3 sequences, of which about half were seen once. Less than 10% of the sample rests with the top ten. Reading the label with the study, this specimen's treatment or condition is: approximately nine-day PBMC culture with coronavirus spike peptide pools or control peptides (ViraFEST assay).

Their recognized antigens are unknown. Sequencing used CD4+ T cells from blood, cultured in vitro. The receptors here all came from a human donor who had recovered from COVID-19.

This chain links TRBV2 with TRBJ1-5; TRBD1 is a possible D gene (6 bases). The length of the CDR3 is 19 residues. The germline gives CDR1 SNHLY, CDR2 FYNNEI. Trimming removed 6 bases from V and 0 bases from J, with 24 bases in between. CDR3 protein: CASSQTSTTGKYSNQPQHF. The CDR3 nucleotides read TGTGCCAGCAGCCAAACATCTACTACAGGGAAGTATAGCAATCAGCCCCAGCATTTT.

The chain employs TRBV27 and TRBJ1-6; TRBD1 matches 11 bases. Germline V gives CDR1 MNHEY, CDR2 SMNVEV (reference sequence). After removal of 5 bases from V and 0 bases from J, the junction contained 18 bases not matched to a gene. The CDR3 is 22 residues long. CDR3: CASSLSPPFGQGANSYNSPLHF. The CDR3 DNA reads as TGTGCCAGCAGTCTAAGCCCTCCCTTTGGACAGGGGGCGAACTCCTATAATTCACCCCTCCACTTT.

The CDR3 nucleotides read TGTGCCAGCAGCTCAGGACAGACCGGAAAGGGCTACACCTTC. Its protein is CASSSGQTGKGYTF. This chain connects TRBV7-2 to TRBJ1-2; a possible D gene is TRBD1 (6 bases). The CDR3 is 14 amino acids. Trimming took off 4 bases at V and 8 bases at J, with 17 bases between the two ends. The germline gives CDR1 SGHTA, CDR2 FQGNSA. The whole variable domain, filled in from reference TRBV7-2 and TRBJ1-2, reads GAGVSQSPSNKVTEKGKDVELRCDPISGHTALYWYRQSLGQGLEFLIYFQGNSAPDKSGLPSDRFSAERTGGSVSTLTIQRTQQEDSAVYLCASSSGQTGKGYTFGSGTRLTVV.

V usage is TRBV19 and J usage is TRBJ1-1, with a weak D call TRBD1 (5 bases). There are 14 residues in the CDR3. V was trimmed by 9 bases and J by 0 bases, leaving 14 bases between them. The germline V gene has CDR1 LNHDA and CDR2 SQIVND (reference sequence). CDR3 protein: CASLPGKMNTEAFF. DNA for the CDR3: TGTGCCAGCCTACCAGGGAAAATGAACACTGAAGCTTTCTTT.

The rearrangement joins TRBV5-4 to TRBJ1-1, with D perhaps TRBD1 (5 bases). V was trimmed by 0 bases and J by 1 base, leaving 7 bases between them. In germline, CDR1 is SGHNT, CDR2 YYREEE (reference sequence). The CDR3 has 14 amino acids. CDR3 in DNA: TGTGCCAGCAGCTTGGGACAGACGAACACTGAAGCTTTCTTT. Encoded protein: CASSLGQTNTEAFF.

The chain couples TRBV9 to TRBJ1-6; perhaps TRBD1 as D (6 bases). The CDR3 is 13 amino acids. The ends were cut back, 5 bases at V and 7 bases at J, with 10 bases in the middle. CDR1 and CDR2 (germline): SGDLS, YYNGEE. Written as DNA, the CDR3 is TGTGCCAGCAGTGCTACAGGGAATTCACCCCTCCACTTT. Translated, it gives CASSATGNSPLHF.

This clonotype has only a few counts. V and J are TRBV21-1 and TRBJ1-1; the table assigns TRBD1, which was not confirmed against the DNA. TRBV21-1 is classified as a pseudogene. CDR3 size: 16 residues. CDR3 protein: CASSKNYRGRSTEAFF. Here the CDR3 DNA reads TGTGCCAGCAGCAAAAACTACAGGGGCAGGAGTACTGAAGCTTTCTTT.

The CDR3 DNA is TGTGCCAGCAGTAGGACAGCGGGCTATAATTCACCCCTCCACTTT. It codes for CASSRTAGYNSPLHF. The chain carries TRBV2 and TRBJ1-6; TRBD1 is a possible D gene (6 bases). The CDR3 loop spans 15 amino acids. The V end lost 5 bases, the J end lost 3 bases, and 11 bases lay between the germline ends. Germline V gene lookup returns CDR1 SNHLY and CDR2 FYNNEI.

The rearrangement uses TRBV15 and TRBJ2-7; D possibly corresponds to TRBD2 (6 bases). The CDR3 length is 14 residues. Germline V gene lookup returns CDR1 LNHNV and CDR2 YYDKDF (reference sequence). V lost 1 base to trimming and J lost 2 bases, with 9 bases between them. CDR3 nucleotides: TGTGCCACCAGCAGAGGCGGGGCAGCCTACGAGCAGTACTTC. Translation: CATSRGGAAYEQYF.

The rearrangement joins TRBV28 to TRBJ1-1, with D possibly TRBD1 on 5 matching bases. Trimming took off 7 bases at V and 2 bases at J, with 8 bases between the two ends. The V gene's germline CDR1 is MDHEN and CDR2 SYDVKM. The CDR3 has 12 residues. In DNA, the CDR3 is TGTGCCAGCACTGGACAAAACACTGAAGCTTTCTTT. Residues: CASTGQNTEAFF.

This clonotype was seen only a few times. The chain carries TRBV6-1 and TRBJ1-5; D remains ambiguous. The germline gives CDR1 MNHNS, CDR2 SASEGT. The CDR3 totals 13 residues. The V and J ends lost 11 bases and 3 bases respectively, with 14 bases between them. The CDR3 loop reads CAFQWGVNQPQHF. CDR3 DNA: TGTGCCTTCCAGTGGGGAGTCAATCAGCCCCAGCATTTT.

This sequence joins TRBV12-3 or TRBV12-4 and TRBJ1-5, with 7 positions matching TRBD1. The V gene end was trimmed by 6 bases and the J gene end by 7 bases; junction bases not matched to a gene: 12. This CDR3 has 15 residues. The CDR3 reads CASREALGGRQPQHF. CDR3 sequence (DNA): TGTGCCAGCAGGGAGGCATTAGGGGGCAGGCAGCCCCAGCATTTT.

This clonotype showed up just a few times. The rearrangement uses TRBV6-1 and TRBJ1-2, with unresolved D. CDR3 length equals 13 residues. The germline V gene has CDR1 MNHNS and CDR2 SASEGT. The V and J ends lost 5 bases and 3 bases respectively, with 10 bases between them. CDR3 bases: TGTGCCAGCAGTACGACACCTTACTATGGCTACACCTTC. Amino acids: CASSTTPYYGYTF.

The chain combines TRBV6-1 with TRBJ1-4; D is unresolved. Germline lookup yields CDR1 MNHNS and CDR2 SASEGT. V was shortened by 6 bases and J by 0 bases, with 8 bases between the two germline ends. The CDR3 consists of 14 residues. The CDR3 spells CASSSHATNEKLFF. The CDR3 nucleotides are TGTGCCAGCAGCTCGCATGCAACTAATGAAAAACTGTTTTTT.

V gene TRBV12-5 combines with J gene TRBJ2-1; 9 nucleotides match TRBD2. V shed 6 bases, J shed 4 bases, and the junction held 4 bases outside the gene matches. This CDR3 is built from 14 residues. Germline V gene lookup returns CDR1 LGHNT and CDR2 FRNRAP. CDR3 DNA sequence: TGTGCTAGTGGGTGGACTAGCGCTTACAATGAGCAGTTCTTC. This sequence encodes CASGWTSAYNEQFF.

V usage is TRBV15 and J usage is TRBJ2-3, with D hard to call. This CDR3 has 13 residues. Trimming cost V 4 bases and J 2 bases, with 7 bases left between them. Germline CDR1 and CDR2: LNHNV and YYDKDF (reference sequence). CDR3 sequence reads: CATSKQPTDTQYF. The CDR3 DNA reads TGTGCCACCAGCAAACAGCCCACAGATACGCAGTATTTT.

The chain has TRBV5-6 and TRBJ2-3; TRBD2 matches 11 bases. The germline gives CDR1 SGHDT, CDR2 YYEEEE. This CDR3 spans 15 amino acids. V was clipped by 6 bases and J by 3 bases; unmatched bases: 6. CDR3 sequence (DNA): TGTGCCAGCAAAGGTAGCGGGAGGGGGACAGATACGCAGTATTTT. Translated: CASKGSGRGTDTQYF.

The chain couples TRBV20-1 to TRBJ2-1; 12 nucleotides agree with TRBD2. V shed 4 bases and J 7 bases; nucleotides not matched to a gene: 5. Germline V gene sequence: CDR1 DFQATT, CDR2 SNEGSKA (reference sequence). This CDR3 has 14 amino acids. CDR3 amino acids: CSAIGLAGSNEQFF. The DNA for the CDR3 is TGCAGTGCTATTGGACTAGCGGGAAGTAATGAGCAGTTCTTC.

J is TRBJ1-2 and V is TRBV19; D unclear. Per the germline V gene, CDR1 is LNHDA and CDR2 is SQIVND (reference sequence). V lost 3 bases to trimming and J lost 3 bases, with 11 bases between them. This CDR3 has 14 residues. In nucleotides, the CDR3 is TGTGCCAGTAGTATGATCCGGACGGACTATGGCTACACCTTC. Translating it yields CASSMIRTDYGYTF.

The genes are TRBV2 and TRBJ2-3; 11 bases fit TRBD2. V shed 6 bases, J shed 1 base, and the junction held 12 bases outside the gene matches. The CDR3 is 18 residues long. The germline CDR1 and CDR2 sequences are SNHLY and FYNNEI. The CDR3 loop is CASRPRLAGMTGTDTQYF. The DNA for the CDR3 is TGTGCCAGCAGGCCTCGACTAGCGGGGATGACTGGCACAGATACGCAGTATTTT.